Listed here are 16 T cell receptor beta chains from one sample, sequenced in a study of cytomegalovirus exposure and HLA in healthy donors (dated by TCRdb to between 2016 and 2019). Library creation used the immunoSEQ multiplex PCR assay. What TCRdb holds here is the immuneACCESS table cut down to in-frame rearrangements. Part of the clones is not present; checked against another copy, under half of the missing clones reflect an unresolved V gene, and the others are unexplained. This sample gives hundreds of thousands of clones in total; over 80% of them show up just once. Around 15% of the sample is held by the ten biggest clonotypes. What was sequenced was PBMCs. All receptors come from a woman aged 25 to 39 in good health and CMV-seropositive.

The chain has TRBV27 and TRBJ2-3; 11 positions match TRBD2. V trimming: 6 bases; J trimming: 5 bases; junction bases outside the gene matches: 10. Looked up from germline, CDR1 is MNHEY and CDR2 is SMNVEV (reference sequence). CDR3 length: 16 amino acids. This CDR3 is CASSSKLAGAKDTQYF. The CDR3 DNA reads TGTGCCAGCAGCTCCAAACTAGCGGGAGCAAAAGATACGCAGTATTTT.

The chain uses TRBV6-5 and TRBJ1-3; tentative D call: TRBD1 (5 bases). The ends were cut back, 5 bases at V and 5 bases at J, with 13 bases in the middle. Germline lookup yields CDR1 MNHEY and CDR2 SVGAGI. The CDR3 consists of 14 residues. The CDR3 reads CASSHRDRRNTIYF. CDR3 sequence (DNA): TGTGCCAGCAGTCACCGGGACCGTAGAAACACCATATATTTT.

The chain uses TRBV29-1 and TRBJ1-1; D unclear. CDR1 is SQVTM and CDR2 is ANQGSEA in the germline V gene. V lost 6 bases and J lost 1, with 9 bases in between. The CDR3 length is 12 residues. Here the CDR3 reads CSVATKNTEAFF. DNA of the CDR3: TGCAGCGTCGCGACAAAGAACACTGAAGCTTTCTTT. The variable domain in full, completed from reference TRBV29-1 and TRBJ1-1, reads SAVISQKPSRDICQRGTSLTIQCQVDSQVTMMFWYRQQPGQSLTLIATANQGSEATYESGFVIDKFPISRPNLTFSTLTVSNMSPEDSSIYLCSVATKNTEAFFGQGTRLTVV.

The chain joins TRBV30 to TRBJ1-1, with D perhaps matching TRBD1 (5 bases). The germline gives CDR1 GTSNPN, CDR2 SVGIG (reference sequence). Trimming took off 2 bases at V and 11 bases at J, with 21 bases between the two ends. This CDR3 contains 14 residues. The CDR3 DNA reads as TGTGCCTGGAGTATCTACCTTGGGACTTCGGCGGCTTTCTTT. Protein product: CAWSIYLGTSAAFF.

This clone turned up a few times. The rearrangement links TRBV18 to TRBJ2-3; no reliable D call. Trimming stripped 2 bases from V and 2 bases from J, with 2 bases between. The CDR3 runs 12 residues. Germline V gene data show CDR1 as KGHSH and CDR2 as LQKENI. The CDR3 loop reads CASSPDTDTQYF. DNA for the CDR3: TGTGCCAGCTCACCAGACACAGATACGCAGTATTTT.

The rearrangement joins TRBV19 to TRBJ2-7; 11 positions match TRBD2. V gave up 10 bases and J gave up 3 bases; unmatched junction bases: 14. Germline V gene data show CDR1 as LNHDA and CDR2 as SQIVND (reference sequence). The length of the CDR3 is 16 residues. The CDR3 nucleotides read TGTGCCACCAGTCTAGCGGGAGGTCCCGCTGTCTACGAGCAGTACTTC. As protein: CATSLAGGPAVYEQYF.

This clone was recorded a few times. The chain carries TRBV6-1 and TRBJ2-7; D unclear. Trimming pared 4 bases from V and 2 bases from J, leaving 12 bases between. The CDR3 totals 14 residues. The germline V gene has CDR1 MNHNS and CDR2 SASEGT. CDR3 coding DNA: TGTGCCAGCAGTGCGATGGACGCTACCTACGAGCAGTACTTC. Translation gives CASSAMDATYEQYF.

This rearrangement joins TRBV29-1 to TRBJ2-3; D not certain. CDR3 length: 10 residues. The V gene lost 8 bases and the J gene lost 3 bases, with 6 bases spanning the gap. CDR1 and CDR2 from the germline V gene are SQVTM and ANQGSEA. The CDR3, as DNA: TGCAGCACTTATACAGATACGCAGTATTTT. Its translation: CSTYTDTQYF.

The V gene is TRBV5-6, the J gene TRBJ2-5; unclear D gene. CDR3 length equals 16 residues. Germline CDR1 SGHDT, CDR2 YYEEEE. Between the trimmed V and J ends, which lost 2 bases and 2 bases, there was a span of 16 bases. For the CDR3, the DNA is TGTGCCAGCAGCTTCATGGCTGGACCGATTCAAGAGACCCAGTACTTC. It is translated as CASSFMAGPIQETQYF.

The chain links TRBV7-2 to TRBJ1-5, with no clear D. The V and J ends lost 5 bases and 3 bases respectively, with 5 bases between them. The germline gives CDR1 SGHTA, CDR2 FQGNSA. The CDR3 is 12 residues long. This chain's CDR3 is CASSPPNQPQHF. In DNA form, the CDR3 reads TGTGCCAGCAGCCCTCCCAATCAGCCCCAGCATTTT.

CDR3 coding DNA: TGTGCCAGCAGCCGAGAAGGGGGACGCAACACCGGGGAGCTGTTTTTT. Translated: CASSREGGRNTGELFF. The chain employs TRBV11-2 and TRBJ2-2, with a weak D call TRBD1 (6 bases). Germline-derived CDR1 and CDR2 are SGHAT and FQNNGV. Trimming took 5 bases from V and 2 from J, leaving 15 bases between them. The CDR3 has 16 amino acids.

The CDR3 bases are TGTGCCTGGACCAGACCCCGGGACTTGGGCTACACCTTC. It codes for CAWTRPRDLGYTF. The V gene is TRBV30, the J gene TRBJ1-2; tentatively, D is TRBD1 (5 bases). From germline, CDR1 is GTSNPN and CDR2 SVGIG (reference sequence). The V and J ends lost 4 bases and 8 bases respectively, with 17 bases between them. CDR3 length: 13 amino acids. Using reference TRBV30 and TRBJ1-2 for the parts outside the CDR3, the full variable domain is SQTIHQWPATLVQPVGSPLSLECTVEGTSNPNLYWYRQAAGRGLQLLFYSVGIGQISSEVPQNLSASRPQDRQFILSSKKLLLSDSGFYLCAWTRPRDLGYTFGSGTRLTVV.

This rearrangement joins TRBV27 to TRBJ1-4, with D possibly TRBD1 on 6 matching bases. The germline V gene encodes CDR1 MNHEY and CDR2 SMNVEV (reference sequence). This CDR3 contains 15 residues. V dropped 6 bases and J dropped 4 bases, with 15 bases sitting between them. CDR3 in amino acids: CASSQIGGLNEKLFF. CDR3 DNA sequence: TGTGCCAGCAGCCAAATCGGGGGCCTTAATGAAAAACTGTTTTTT. The entire variable domain, with the rest obtained from reference TRBV27 and TRBJ1-4, is as follows: EAQVTQNPRYLITVTGKKLTVTCSQNMNHEYMSWYRQDPGLGLRQIYYSMNVEVTDKGDVPEGYKVSRKEKRNFPLILESPSPNQTSLYFCASSQIGGLNEKLFFGSGTQLSVL.

There are a few counts of this clone. The V gene is TRBV7-9, the J gene TRBJ2-1; 8 bases agree with TRBD2. The germline V gene has CDR1 SEHNR and CDR2 FQNEAQ (reference sequence). J was trimmed by 7 bases and V by 1 base; bases with no gene match: 12. This CDR3 comprises 17 residues. The CDR3 loop is CASSLDPVGLAGNEQFF. Written as DNA, the CDR3 is TGTGCCAGCAGCTTAGACCCAGTTGGATTAGCGGGGAATGAGCAGTTCTTC.

V and J are TRBV6-5 and TRBJ1-1; D gene ambiguous. V lost 6 bases, J lost 1 base, and 15 bases lay in between. This CDR3 has 15 residues. Germline V CDR1 and CDR2: MNHEY, SVGAGI. In nucleotides, the CDR3 is TGTGCCAGCAGACAATCGCAAGCCCCGAACACTGAAGCTTTCTTT. Its protein is CASRQSQAPNTEAFF.

The V call is TRBV6-5, the J call TRBJ1-2, with D maybe TRBD1 (6 bases). V was pared by 0 bases and J by 8 bases, with 19 bases between. Germline CDR1 MNHEY, CDR2 SVGAGI. This CDR3 region has 16 residues. The CDR3 nucleotides are TGTGCCAGCAGTTACTCGGATCTTACAGGGTTGGAGGGCTACACCTTC. Protein: CASSYSDLTGLEGYTF.